This T cell receptor (beta chain) was recorded in a study of blood T cell repertoires in COVID-19. The overall study: The United States, Italy and Spain provided the acute and convalescent COVID-19 samples.

Germline CDR1 and CDR2: SGHNT and YYREEE (reference sequence). The CDR3 spans 16 residues. Trimming cost V 5 bases and J 4 bases; bases outside gene matches: 14. The authors' processing: Amplification from reference gene primers served as the basis for estimated nucleated cell counts. Method: immunoSEQ multiplex PCR; TCRdb's copy keeps in-frame clones and lacks some. The V and J calls and clone size are taken from that table; D and trimming were inferred from the DNA. The data hold approximately 100,000 clones, with more than 80% observed a single time. Sequenced sample: peripheral blood. The chain couples TRBV5-4 to TRBJ1-2; 7 bases are shared with TRBD1. The TCR originated in a woman of 80 years or more with acute or convalescent COVID-19. CDR3 in amino acids: CASRQTRDRVPYGYTF. The CDR3 DNA is TGTGCCAGCAGACAAACGAGGGACAGAGTCCCCTATGGCTACACCTTC.